The clone carrying this T cell receptor (beta chain) was seen ten or more times. Its antigen is still unknown. These data belong to a study of response to subunit inactivated influenza vaccine. The study, taken as a whole, reports: It was suggested by the authors that few new T cells are recruited by each seasonal influenza vaccination.

The ends lost 3 bases at V and 3 bases at J; junction bases unmatched: 4. The germline CDR1 and CDR2 sequences are SGHRS and YFSETQ. The CDR3 is 15 amino acids. From the RT-PCR reads, TCRdb called clonotypes with MiXCR, one entry per CDR3 protein. The table lists 650,000 to 800,000 distinct CDR3 sequences, about 15% of them singletons, with around 7.3% in the top ten. The origin of this receptor is a man aged 50-60 years who received an inactivated influenza vaccine. The source was PBMCs from blood, collected less than 15 days before vaccination. The genes are TRBV5-1 and TRBJ1-1; 11 bases are shared with TRBD1. The CDR3 reads CASSSGQGAYTEAFF. CDR3 coding DNA: TGCGCCAGCAGCTCCGGACAGGGGGCTTACACTGAAGCTTTCTTT.